The 28 T cell receptor beta chains given below trace back to one sample, sequenced in a study of blood T cell repertoires in COVID-19 (dated by TCRdb to 2019 to 2021). Library prep was done by the immunoSEQ multiplex PCR assay. TCRdb obtained this table from immuneACCESS and retained in-frame rearrangements with V and J assigned. These tables miss some clones; where compared with another copy, unresolved V genes account for less than half of the shortfall, and the remainder is unexplained. Within this sample are 65,000 to 95,000 clones, with approximately 91% of them counted one time only. Of the sample, 2.6% falls within the top ten clones. Sequenced: peripheral blood. The receptors originated from a man between 45 and 60 years old with COVID-19, enrolled during active disease.

V and J are TRBV6-2 or TRBV6-3 and TRBJ1-1, with a tentative D call TRBD1 (5 bases). Germline assignment: CDR1 MNHEY and CDR2 SVGEGT. The CDR3 loop spans 14 amino acids. Deletions cut 2 bases from V and 5 bases from J, with 12 bases between. The CDR3 is CASSYKRGGTEAFF. DNA of the CDR3: TGTGCCAGCAGTTACAAGCGGGGGGGGACTGAAGCTTTCTTT.

This chain joins TRBV29-1 and TRBJ1-1; possible D gene TRBD1, 6 bases. V shed 6 bases and J shed 5 bases, with 16 bases lying between them. This CDR3 has 13 residues. The germline V gene has CDR1 SQVTM and CDR2 ANQGSEA. CDR3 sequence (DNA): TGCAGCGTATCTAAGGGGGGGGATACTGAAGCTTTCTTT. Protein product: CSVSKGGDTEAFF.

Remarks on this clone: The identical CDR3 is also encoded by other nucleotide sequences in the sample. This chain joins TRBV5-1 and TRBJ2-1; TRBD2 matches 13 bases. The germline V gene encodes CDR1 SGHRS and CDR2 YFSETQ. There are 15 residues in the CDR3. The V and J ends lost 4 bases and 4 bases, in that order; junction bases with no gene match: 2. CDR3 protein: CASSQGLAGYNEQFF. The CDR3 coding sequence is TGCGCCAGCAGCCAGGGACTAGCGGGGTACAATGAGCAGTTCTTC.

The chain carries TRBV9 and TRBJ2-1, with 7 bases lining up with TRBD2. The CDR3 contains 16 residues. The junction had 6 bases not matched to a gene; V was cut back by 0 bases and J by 3 bases. The germline V gene has CDR1 SGDLS and CDR2 YYNGEE. Written as DNA, the CDR3 is TGTGCCAGCAGCGTAGGGTTTGCGGGAGACTACAATGAGCAGTTCTTC. Its translation: CASSVGFAGDYNEQFF.

The rearrangement links TRBV3-1 (or the pseudogene TRBV3-2) to TRBJ2-2; D call uncertain. The CDR3 length is 14 residues. V dropped 0 bases and J dropped 6 bases, with 8 bases sitting between them. Looked up from germline, CDR1 is LGHDT and CDR2 is YNNKEL (reference sequence). CDR3 in DNA: TGTGCCAGCAGCCAAGATTTACATCCCGGGGAGCTGTTTTTT. Residues: CASSQDLHPGELFF.

V gene TRBV10-3 combines with J gene TRBJ2-1; 7 nucleotides agree with TRBD2. CDR1 is ENHRY, CDR2 SYGVKD, per germline. The V gene end was trimmed by 2 bases and the J gene end by 3 bases; junction bases not matched to a gene: 7. This CDR3 comprises 16 residues. This CDR3 reads CAISEGGSSRYNEQFF. The DNA for the CDR3 is TGTGCCATCAGTGAGGGCGGGAGCTCCCGCTACAATGAGCAGTTCTTC.

This chain connects TRBV28 to TRBJ1-2, with 9 bases that match TRBD1. CDR3 length: 13 residues. With V trimmed by 6 bases and J by 4 bases, 3 bases remained unmatched. Per germline, CDR1 MDHEN and CDR2 SYDVKM. CDR3 protein: CASRSGQGYGYTF. Here the CDR3 DNA reads TGTGCCAGCAGGTCGGGACAGGGCTATGGCTACACCTTC.

V is TRBV6-5 and J is TRBJ1-5; possible D gene TRBD1, 5 bases. The CDR3 contains 15 residues. Germline lookup yields CDR1 MNHEY and CDR2 SVGAGI. Trimming removed 6 bases at V and 0 bases at J, with 12 bases between. The CDR3 sequence: CASRAGFYSNQPQHF. In DNA form, the CDR3 reads TGTGCCAGCAGAGCAGGGTTTTATAGCAATCAGCCCCAGCATTTT.

The chain employs TRBV30 and TRBJ2-5; D unresolved. The V end was cut by 4 bases, the J end by 1 base, with 7 bases between. This CDR3 comprises 12 residues. CDR1 is GTSNPN and CDR2 is SVGIG in the germline V gene (reference sequence). The CDR3 region is CAWNTGQETQYF. For the CDR3, the DNA is TGTGCCTGGAATACCGGCCAAGAGACCCAGTACTTC.

A few counts support this clone. The chain has TRBV19 and TRBJ2-6; D might be TRBD1 (6 bases). Germline V CDR1 and CDR2: LNHDA, SQIVND (reference sequence). Deletions cut 6 bases from V and 2 bases from J, with 14 bases between. This CDR3 spans 16 amino acids. The CDR3 reads CASRFGTTTGANVLTF. CDR3 in DNA: TGTGCCAGTAGGTTTGGGACAACCACTGGGGCCAACGTCCTGACTTTC. Combining the CDR3 with reference TRBV19 and TRBJ2-6 gives the whole variable domain DGGITQSPKYLFRKEGQNVTLSCEQNLNHDAMYWYRQDPGQGLRLIYYSQIVNDFQKGDIAEGYSVSREKKESFPLTVTSAQKNPTAFYLCASRFGTTTGANVLTFGAGSRLTVL.

This clone was observed once. The chain carries TRBV7-9 and TRBJ1-5; maybe TRBD1 (5 bases). The CDR3 spans 14 residues. Germline V gene sequence: CDR1 SEHNR, CDR2 FQNEAQ (reference sequence). V was trimmed by 0 bases and J by 3 bases, leaving 6 bases between them. For the CDR3, the DNA is TGTGCCAGCAGCTTAGCAGGGGACAATCAGCCCCAGCATTTT. This encodes CASSLAGDNQPQHF.

This sequence joins TRBV18 and TRBJ1-6; 10 nucleotides align to TRBD1. The CDR3 runs 13 residues. Germline V gene lookup returns CDR1 KGHSH and CDR2 LQKENI. V was pared by 5 bases and J by 10 bases, with 2 bases of the junction left unmatched. The CDR3 sequence: CASSSDRGSPLHF. The DNA for the CDR3 is TGTGCCAGCTCATCGGACAGGGGGTCACCCCTCCACTTT. The entire variable domain, with the rest obtained from reference TRBV18 and TRBJ1-6, is as follows: NAGVMQNPRHLVRRRGQEARLRCSPMKGHSHVYWYRQLPEEGLKFMVYLQKENIIDESGMPKERFSAEFPKEGPSILRIQQVVRGDSAAYFCASSSDRGSPLHFGNGTRLTVT.

The chain links TRBV10-3 to TRBJ2-2, with D perhaps TRBD1 (5 bases). CDR1 is ENHRY, CDR2 SYGVKD, per germline. The CDR3 spans 14 residues. V was clipped by 4 bases and J by 6 bases, with 12 bases between them. For the CDR3, the DNA is TGTGCCATCAGTGGCAGGGTAGAACCCGGGGAGCTGTTTTTT. Amino acid sequence: CAISGRVEPGELFF.

Details on this clone: The CDR3 carries no conserved terminal phenylalanine or tryptophan, so it likely arises from a read error. Because the CDR3's place on the DNA is in doubt, the DNA is left out and the CDR3 is given as listed by TCRdb. The V and J genes are TRBV6-1 and TRBJ1-3; the D call in the table, TRBD1, was not verified against the DNA. Germline loops: CDR1 MNHNS, CDR2 SASEGT. The length of the CDR3 is 15 amino acids, counting both ends. The CDR3 sequence is CASSEIRQGVEGVMS.

This CDR3 reads CASSRTSGTPDTQYF. The CDR3 bases are TGTGCCAGCAGTAGGACTAGCGGGACCCCAGATACGCAGTATTTT. The V call is TRBV6-5, the J call TRBJ2-3; 12 bases are a match to TRBD2. Germline loops: CDR1 MNHEY, CDR2 SVGAGI. The trim removed 5 bases at V and 4 bases at J, leaving 4 bases unmatched. The CDR3 totals 15 residues.

V usage is TRBV30 and J usage is TRBJ2-7; maybe TRBD2 (6 bases). Germline CDR1 reads GTSNPN; CDR2 reads SVGIG (reference sequence). The CDR3 extends over 13 amino acids. V gave up 5 bases and J gave up 4 bases, with 15 bases separating them. The CDR3 sequence is CAWSRRGLYEQYF. Here the CDR3 DNA reads TGTGCCTGGTCAAGGCGGGGTTTGTACGAGCAGTACTTC.

The chain has TRBV24-1 and TRBJ2-5; tentatively, D is TRBD1 (5 bases). V was shortened by 11 bases and J by 3 bases, with 12 bases between the two germline ends. CDR3 length: 12 residues. Germline V gene lookup returns CDR1 KGHDR and CDR2 SFDVKD. CDR3 region: CASRPGKETQYF. As DNA, the CDR3 is TGTGCCAGCCGACCAGGGAAAGAGACCCAGTACTTC.

The chain joins TRBV6-2 or TRBV6-3 to TRBJ2-1; 7 bases align to TRBD2. V shed 4 bases and J 8 bases; nucleotides not matched to a gene: 8. Germline-derived CDR1 and CDR2 are MNHEY and SVGEGT. This CDR3 spans 14 amino acids. CDR3 protein: CASSSRGGWDEQFF. The CDR3 DNA reads TGTGCCAGCAGTTCCCGGGGAGGGTGGGATGAGCAGTTCTTC.

J is TRBJ1-6 and V is TRBV5-1, with 7 bases that match TRBD1. Trimming took 5 bases from V and 4 from J; bases not matched to a gene: 12. This CDR3 is built from 17 residues. Germline V gene sequence: CDR1 SGHRS, CDR2 YFSETQ. As DNA, the CDR3 is TGCGCCAGCAGATCCACCTCAGGACAGGATTATAATTCACCCCTCCACTTT. It translates to CASRSTSGQDYNSPLHF. The full variable domain, with the rest looked up from reference TRBV5-1 and TRBJ1-6, is KAGVTQTPRYLIKTRGQQVTLSCSPISGHRSVSWYQQTPGQGLQFLFEYFSETQRNKGNFPGRFSGRQFSNSRSEMNVSTLELGDSALYLCASRSTSGQDYNSPLHFGNGTRLTVT.

V gene TRBV7-2 combines with J gene TRBJ2-3; 9 nucleotides line up with TRBD2. The CDR3 runs to 16 residues. Germline V lookup: CDR1 SGHTA, CDR2 FQGNSA. V shed 5 bases and J 2 bases; nucleotides not matched to a gene: 8. The CDR3 reads CASSLRPSGTTDTQYF. CDR3 bases: TGTGCCAGCAGCCTCAGGCCTAGCGGGACCACAGATACGCAGTATTTT.

The V gene is TRBV5-4, the J gene TRBJ2-5; 7 bases align to TRBD1. Germline assignment: CDR1 SGHNT and CDR2 YYREEE (reference sequence). Losses at the gene ends were 3 bases for V and 3 bases for J; bases not matched to a gene: 2. The CDR3 runs 13 residues. The CDR3 sequence: CASSYGTEETQYF. CDR3 bases: TGTGCCAGCAGCTATGGGACAGAAGAGACCCAGTACTTC.

This chain joins TRBV5-1 and TRBJ2-3; a weak D match, TRBD2 (5 bases). Between the trimmed V and J ends, which lost 0 bases and 2 bases, there was a span of 7 bases. Germline V gene lookup returns CDR1 SGHRS and CDR2 YFSETQ. This CDR3 has 14 amino acids. The CDR3 nucleotides read TGCGCCAGCAGCTTGGTGACTAACACAGATACGCAGTATTTT. Protein: CASSLVTNTDTQYF.

This chain joins TRBV19 and TRBJ1-2, with TRBD1 matching 8 bases. This CDR3 spans 13 amino acids. Unmatched junction bases numbered 2, after V lost 5 bases and J lost 3 bases. Germline lookup yields CDR1 LNHDA and CDR2 SQIVND (reference sequence). The CDR3 coding sequence is TGTGCCAGTAGTCCACAGGGGGACTATGGCTACACCTTC. Protein: CASSPQGDYGYTF.

This clone was seen once. The V and J genes are TRBV4-2 and TRBJ2-7; 7 nucleotides align to TRBD1. The CDR3 is 17 amino acids. J was trimmed by 3 bases and V by 4 bases; bases with no gene match: 15. Germline V gene data show CDR1 as LGHNA and CDR2 as YNFKEQ. In nucleotides, the CDR3 is TGTGCCAGCAGCCTAGATCCAGGGGACAGCTCGTTCTACGAGCAGTACTTC. Its protein product is CASSLDPGDSSFYEQYF.

The rearrangement links TRBV29-1 to TRBJ2-2, with D maybe TRBD1 (6 bases). The length of the CDR3 is 12 residues. V was trimmed by 5 bases and J by 4 bases, leaving 8 bases between them. Germline-derived CDR1 and CDR2 are SQVTM and ANQGSEA. The CDR3 coding sequence is TGCAGCGTTAGAGGGGGCACCGGGGAGCTGTTTTTT. Its protein is CSVRGGTGELFF.

This chain uses TRBV3-1 (or the pseudogene TRBV3-2) with TRBJ1-2; no reliable D call. This CDR3 has 12 residues. Trimming shortened V by 1 base and J by 5 bases, and 5 bases separated the two germline ends. Germline V CDR1 and CDR2: LGHDT, YNNKEL (reference sequence). CDR3 nucleotide sequence: TGTGCCAGCAGCCAAGCGGGGTATGGCTACACCTTC. Its translation is CASSQAGYGYTF.

V gene TRBV6-2 or TRBV6-3 combines with J gene TRBJ2-3; TRBD1 agrees at 9 bases. The CDR3 has 15 amino acids. Germline-derived CDR1 and CDR2 are MNHEY and SVGEGT. V shed 6 bases and J 0 bases; nucleotides not matched to a gene: 4. The CDR3 here is CASSPGQGSTDTQYF. The CDR3 bases are TGTGCCAGCAGCCCGGGACAGGGCAGCACAGATACGCAGTATTTT.

The rearrangement uses TRBV6-5 and TRBJ2-5; TRBD2 aligns across 8 bases. The J segment lost 4 bases and the V segment lost 8 bases, leaving 9 bases of the junction unmatched. There are 14 residues in the CDR3. From germline, CDR1 is MNHEY and CDR2 SVGAGI. CDR3 amino acids: CASVRGGRGETQYF. As DNA, the CDR3 is TGTGCCAGCGTACGCGGGGGGAGGGGAGAGACCCAGTACTTC.